The clone carrying this T cell receptor (beta chain) showed up just a few times. Its antigen is unidentified. Germline V gene lookup returns CDR1 SGHTS and CDR2 YDEGEE. This CDR3 is built from 15 residues. Trimming pared 7 bases from V and 3 bases from J, leaving 17 bases between. On average, the one heparinised blood draw given by each donor was approximately 100 mL. Investigators reverse transcribed all isolated RNA, so they sequenced expressed TCRB transcripts. Profiling relied on immunoSEQ multiplex PCR, and the TCRdb table lists in-frame clones only, not all of them. The sample yields 860,000 or so clones, 15% to 20% seen once. These data originate in a study of beta chain features in type 1 diabetes. Notes on the study in general: VDJ junctions in type 1 diabetes patients carried more deletions and fewer insertions. The naive, central memory and Treg TCRB repertoires showed an apparent similarity that was greater among patients than among healthy donors.

Material: naive CD4+ T cells from blood. This chain joins TRBV5-8 and TRBJ2-1; possibly TRBD2 for D (5 bases). This sequence was found in a young woman in good health. CDR3 in DNA: TGTGCCAGCCGGGTTGAGGGCCAGATCTACAATGAGCAGTTCTTC. Protein: CASRVEGQIYNEQFF.